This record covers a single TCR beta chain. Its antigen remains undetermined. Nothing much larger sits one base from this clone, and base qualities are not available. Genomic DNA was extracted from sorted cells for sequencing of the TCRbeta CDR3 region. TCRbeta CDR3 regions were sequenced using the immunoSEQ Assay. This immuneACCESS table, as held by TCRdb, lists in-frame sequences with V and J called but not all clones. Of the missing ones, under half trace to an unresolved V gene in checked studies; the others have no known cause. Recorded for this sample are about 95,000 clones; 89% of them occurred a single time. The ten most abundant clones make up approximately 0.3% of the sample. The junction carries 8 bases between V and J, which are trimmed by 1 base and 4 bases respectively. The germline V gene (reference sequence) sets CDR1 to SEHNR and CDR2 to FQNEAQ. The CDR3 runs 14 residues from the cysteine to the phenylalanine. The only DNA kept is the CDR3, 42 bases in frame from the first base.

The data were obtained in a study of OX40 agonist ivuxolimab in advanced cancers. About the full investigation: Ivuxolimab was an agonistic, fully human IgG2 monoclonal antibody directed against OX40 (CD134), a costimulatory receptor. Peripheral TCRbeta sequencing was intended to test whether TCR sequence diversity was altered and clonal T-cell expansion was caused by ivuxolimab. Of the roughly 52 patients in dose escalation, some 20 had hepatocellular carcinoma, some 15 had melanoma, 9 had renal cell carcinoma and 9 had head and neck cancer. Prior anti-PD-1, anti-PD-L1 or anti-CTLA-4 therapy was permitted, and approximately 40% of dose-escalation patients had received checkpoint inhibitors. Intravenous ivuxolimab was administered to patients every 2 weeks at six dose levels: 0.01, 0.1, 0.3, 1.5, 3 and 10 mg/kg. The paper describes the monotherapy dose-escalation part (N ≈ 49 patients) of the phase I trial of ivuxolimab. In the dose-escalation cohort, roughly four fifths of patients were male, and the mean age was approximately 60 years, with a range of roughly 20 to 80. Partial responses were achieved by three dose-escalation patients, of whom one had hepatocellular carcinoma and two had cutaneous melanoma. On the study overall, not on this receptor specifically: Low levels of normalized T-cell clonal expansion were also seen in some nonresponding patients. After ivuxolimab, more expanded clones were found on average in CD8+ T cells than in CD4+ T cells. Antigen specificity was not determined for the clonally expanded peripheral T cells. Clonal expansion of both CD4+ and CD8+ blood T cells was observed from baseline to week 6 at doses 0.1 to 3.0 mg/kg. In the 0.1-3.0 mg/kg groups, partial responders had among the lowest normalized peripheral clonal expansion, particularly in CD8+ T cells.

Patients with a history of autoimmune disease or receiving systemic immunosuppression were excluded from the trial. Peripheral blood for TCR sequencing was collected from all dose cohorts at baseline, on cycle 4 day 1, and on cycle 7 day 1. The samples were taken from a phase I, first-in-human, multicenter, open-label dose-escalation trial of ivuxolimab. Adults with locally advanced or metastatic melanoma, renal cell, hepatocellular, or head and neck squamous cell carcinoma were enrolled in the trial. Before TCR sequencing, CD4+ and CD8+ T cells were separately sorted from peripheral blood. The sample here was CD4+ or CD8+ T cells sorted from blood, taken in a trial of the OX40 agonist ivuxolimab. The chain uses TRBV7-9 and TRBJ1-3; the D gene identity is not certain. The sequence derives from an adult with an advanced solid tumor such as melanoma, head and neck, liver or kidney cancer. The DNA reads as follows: TGTGCCAGCAGCTTAGGGACTGGAGGAAACACCATATATTTT. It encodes CASSLGTGGNTIYF.